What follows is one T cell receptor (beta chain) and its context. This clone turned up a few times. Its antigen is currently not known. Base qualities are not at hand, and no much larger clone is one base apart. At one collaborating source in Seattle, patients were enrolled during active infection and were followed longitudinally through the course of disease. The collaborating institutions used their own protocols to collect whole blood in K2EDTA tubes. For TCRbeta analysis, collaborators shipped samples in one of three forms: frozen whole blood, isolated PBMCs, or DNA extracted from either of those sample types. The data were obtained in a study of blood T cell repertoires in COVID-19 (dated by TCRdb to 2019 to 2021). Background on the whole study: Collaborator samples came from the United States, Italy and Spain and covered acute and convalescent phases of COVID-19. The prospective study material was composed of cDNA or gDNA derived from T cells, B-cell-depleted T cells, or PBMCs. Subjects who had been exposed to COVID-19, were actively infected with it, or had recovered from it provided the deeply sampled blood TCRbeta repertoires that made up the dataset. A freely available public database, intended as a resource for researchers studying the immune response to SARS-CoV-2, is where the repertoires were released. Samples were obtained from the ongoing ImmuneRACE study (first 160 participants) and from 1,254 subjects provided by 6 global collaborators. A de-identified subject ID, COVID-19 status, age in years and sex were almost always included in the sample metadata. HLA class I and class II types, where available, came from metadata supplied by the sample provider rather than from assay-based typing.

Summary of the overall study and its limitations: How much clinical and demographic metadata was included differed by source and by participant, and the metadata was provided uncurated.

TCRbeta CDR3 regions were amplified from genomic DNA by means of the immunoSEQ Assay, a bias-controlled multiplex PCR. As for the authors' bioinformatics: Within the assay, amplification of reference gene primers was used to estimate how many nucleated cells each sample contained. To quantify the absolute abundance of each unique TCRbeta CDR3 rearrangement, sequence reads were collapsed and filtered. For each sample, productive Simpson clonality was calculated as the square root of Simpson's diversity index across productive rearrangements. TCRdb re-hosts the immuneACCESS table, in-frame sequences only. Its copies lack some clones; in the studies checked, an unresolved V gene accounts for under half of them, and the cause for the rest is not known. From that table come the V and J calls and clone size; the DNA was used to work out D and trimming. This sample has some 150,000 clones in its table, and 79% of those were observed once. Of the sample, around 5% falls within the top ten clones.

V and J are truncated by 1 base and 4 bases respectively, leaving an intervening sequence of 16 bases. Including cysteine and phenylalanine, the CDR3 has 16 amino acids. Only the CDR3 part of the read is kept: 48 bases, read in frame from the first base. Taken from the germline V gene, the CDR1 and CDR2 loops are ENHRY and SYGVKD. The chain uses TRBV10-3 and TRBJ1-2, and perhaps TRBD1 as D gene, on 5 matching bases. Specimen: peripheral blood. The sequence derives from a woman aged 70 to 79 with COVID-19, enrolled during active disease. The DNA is TGTGCCATCAGTGAGTGGCGCAGGACAAACCCCTATGGCTACACCTTC. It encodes CAISEWRRTNPYGYTF.